The clone carrying this TCR beta chain was observed a handful of times. The antigen is undetermined. This specimen belongs to a study of T cell repertoires in cytomegalovirus infection. Background on the study: Indicated by public TCR beta signatures were CMV infection and matching HLA type.

TCRdb independently ran MiXCR on the reads; one entry per CDR3 protein. The sample holds some 300,000 distinct CDR3 sequences, 15% to 20% seen once. Germline CDR1 is SGHVS and CDR2 is FNYEAQ. CDR3 length equals 15 residues. The ends lost 4 bases at V and 8 bases at J; junction bases unmatched: 10. General study findings and limits: The study identified carriers of CMV plus the relevant HLA from cumulative public TCR beta family frequency. HLA-C-restricted CMV-specific TCR beta clonotypes prevailed in the ex vivo response.

The receptor was derived from a human donor in good health (CMV status not recorded). Some clones in this sample may be carry-over from other donors' samples. Specimen: PBMCs. The chain joins TRBV7-6 to TRBJ2-1, with 8 bases matching TRBD1. In DNA form, the CDR3 reads TGTGCCAGCAGCTCGCGACAGGGGCGAGGCGATGAGCAGTTCTTC. This translates into CASSSRQGRGDEQFF. Full variable domain (missing parts from reference TRBV7-6 and TRBJ2-1): GAGVSQSPRYKVTKRGQDVALRCDPISGHVSLYWYRQALGQGPEFLTYFNYEAQQDKSGLPNDRFSAERPEGSISTLTIQRTEQRDSAMYRCASSSRQGRGDEQFFGPGTRLTVL.